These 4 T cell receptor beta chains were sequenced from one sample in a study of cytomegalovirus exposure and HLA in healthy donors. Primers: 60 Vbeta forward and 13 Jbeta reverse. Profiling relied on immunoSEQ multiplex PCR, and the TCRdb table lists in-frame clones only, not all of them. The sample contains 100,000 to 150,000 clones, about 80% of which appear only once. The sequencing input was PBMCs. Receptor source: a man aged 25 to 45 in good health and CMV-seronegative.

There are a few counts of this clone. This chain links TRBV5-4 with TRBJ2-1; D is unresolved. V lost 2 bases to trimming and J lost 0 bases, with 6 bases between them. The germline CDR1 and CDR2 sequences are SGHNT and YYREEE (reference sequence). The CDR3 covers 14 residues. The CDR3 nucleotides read TGTGCCAGCAGCTTTTCTAGCTCCTACAATGAGCAGTTCTTC. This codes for CASSFSSSYNEQFF.

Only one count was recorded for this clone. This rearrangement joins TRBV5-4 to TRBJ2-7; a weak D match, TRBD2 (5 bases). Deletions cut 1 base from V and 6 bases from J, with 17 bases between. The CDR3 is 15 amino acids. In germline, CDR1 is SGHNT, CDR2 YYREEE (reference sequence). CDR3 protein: CASSLSGTVPGEQYF. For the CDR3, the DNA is TGTGCCAGCAGCTTGAGCGGTACAGTACCGGGCGAGCAGTACTTC.

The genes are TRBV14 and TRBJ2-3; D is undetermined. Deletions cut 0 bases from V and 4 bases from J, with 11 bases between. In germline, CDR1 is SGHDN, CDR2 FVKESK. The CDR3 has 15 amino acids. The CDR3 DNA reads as TGTGCCAGCAGCCAAGATCTCCTAGGCCCAGATACGCAGTATTTT. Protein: CASSQDLLGPDTQYF.

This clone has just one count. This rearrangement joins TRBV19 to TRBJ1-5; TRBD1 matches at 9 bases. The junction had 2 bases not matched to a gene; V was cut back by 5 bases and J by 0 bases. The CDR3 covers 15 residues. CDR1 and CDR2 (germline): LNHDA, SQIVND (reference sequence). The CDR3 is CASSGTGHSNQPQHF. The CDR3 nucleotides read TGTGCCAGTAGTGGGACAGGGCATAGCAATCAGCCCCAGCATTTT.